This T cell receptor (beta chain) is drawn from a study of beta chain features in type 1 diabetes. Broader study findings: Naive, central memory and Treg TCRB repertoires seemed to resemble each other more closely in patients than they did in healthy donors.

This clone has only one observation. As yet, its antigen is unknown. CDR3 length: 12 residues. Germline CDR1 reads MNHNS; CDR2 reads SASEGT. Trimming removed 11 bases from V and 3 bases from J, with 13 bases in between. Reverse transcription of all isolated RNA meant that expressed TCRB transcripts were sequenced. TCRdb's copy holds only in-frame clones and misses some; the assay was immunoSEQ multiplex PCR. The repertoire holds about 150,000 clones, around 8.5% seen once, with 0.65% in the top ten. The chain recombines TRBV6-1 with TRBJ2-5, with a tentative D call TRBD1 (6 bases). What was sequenced was central memory CD4+ T cells from blood. The source is a man aged 18 to 29 in good health. CDR3 coding DNA: TGTGCCTCATCCAGGGGAGAAGAGACCCAGTACTTC. This codes for CASSRGEETQYF.